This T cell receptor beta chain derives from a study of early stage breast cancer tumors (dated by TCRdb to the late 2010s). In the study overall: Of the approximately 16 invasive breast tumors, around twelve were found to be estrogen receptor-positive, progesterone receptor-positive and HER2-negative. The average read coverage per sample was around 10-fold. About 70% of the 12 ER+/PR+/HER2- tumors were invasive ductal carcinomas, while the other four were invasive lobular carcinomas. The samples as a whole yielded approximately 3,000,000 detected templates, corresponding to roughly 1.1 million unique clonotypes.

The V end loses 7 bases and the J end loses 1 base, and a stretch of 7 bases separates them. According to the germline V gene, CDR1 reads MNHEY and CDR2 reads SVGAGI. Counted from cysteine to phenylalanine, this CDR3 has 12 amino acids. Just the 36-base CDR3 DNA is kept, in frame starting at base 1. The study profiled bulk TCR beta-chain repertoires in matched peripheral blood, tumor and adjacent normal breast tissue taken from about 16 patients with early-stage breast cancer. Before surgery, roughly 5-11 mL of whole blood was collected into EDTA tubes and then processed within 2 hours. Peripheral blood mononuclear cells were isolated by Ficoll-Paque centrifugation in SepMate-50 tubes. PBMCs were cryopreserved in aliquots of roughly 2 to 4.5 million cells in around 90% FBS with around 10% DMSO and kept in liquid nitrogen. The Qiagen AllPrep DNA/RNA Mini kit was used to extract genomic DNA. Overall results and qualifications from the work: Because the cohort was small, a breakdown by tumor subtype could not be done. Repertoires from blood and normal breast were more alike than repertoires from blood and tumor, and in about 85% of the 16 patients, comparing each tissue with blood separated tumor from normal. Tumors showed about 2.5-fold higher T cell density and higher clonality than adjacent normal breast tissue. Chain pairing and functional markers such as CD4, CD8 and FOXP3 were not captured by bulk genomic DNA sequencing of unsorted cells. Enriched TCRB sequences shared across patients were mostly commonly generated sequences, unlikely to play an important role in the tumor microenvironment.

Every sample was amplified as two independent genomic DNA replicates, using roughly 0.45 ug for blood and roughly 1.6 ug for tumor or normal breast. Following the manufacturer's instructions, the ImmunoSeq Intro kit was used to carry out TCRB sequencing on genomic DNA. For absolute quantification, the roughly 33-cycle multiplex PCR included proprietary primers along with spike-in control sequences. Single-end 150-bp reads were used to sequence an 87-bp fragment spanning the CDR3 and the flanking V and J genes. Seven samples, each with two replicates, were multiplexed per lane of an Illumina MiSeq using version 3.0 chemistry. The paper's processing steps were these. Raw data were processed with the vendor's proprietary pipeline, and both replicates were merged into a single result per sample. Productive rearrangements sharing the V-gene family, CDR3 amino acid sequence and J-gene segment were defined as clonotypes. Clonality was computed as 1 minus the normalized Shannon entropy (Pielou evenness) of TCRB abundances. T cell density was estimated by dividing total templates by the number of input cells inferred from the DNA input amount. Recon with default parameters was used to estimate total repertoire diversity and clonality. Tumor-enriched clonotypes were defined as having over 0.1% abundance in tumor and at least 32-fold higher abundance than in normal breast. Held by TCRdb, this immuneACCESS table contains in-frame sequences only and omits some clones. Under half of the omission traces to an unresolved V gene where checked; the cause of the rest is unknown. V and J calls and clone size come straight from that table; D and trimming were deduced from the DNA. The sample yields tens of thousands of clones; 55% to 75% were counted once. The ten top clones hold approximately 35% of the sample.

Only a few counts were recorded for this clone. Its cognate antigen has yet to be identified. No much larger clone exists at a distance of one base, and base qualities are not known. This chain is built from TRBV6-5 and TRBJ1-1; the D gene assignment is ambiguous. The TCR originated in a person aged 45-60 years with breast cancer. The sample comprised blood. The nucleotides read TGTGCCAGCAAGAACAGGAACACTGAAGCTTTCTTT. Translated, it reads CASKNRNTEAFF.